The 30 T cell receptor beta chains below were found in one sample sequenced in a study of cytomegalovirus exposure and HLA in healthy donors. The PCR had 60 Vbeta and 13 Jbeta primers. Generated by immunoSEQ multiplex PCR, the TCRdb table keeps only in-frame clones and is missing some. Of 110,000 to 150,000 clones detected, roughly four fifths appear once; the ten largest clones hold 3.4%. Sequencing was carried out using PBMCs. The receptors shown here come from a male donor in good health and CMV-seronegative.

The chain recombines TRBV4-1 with TRBJ1-5; no firm D call. The CDR3 is 16 residues long. Trimming took off 0 bases at V and 9 bases at J, with 18 bases between the two ends. In germline, CDR1 is MGHRA, CDR2 YSYEKL. The CDR3 region is CASSQDQNLVTGPQHF. The CDR3 DNA reads TGCGCCAGCAGCCAAGATCAGAACCTTGTTACGGGGCCCCAGCATTTT.

This clone has more than one count but fewer than ten. J is TRBJ1-4 and V is TRBV21-1; TRBD1, the table's D call, lacks a check against the DNA. TRBV21-1 is classified as a pseudogene. This CDR3 is 14 amino acids long. CDR3 sequence (DNA): TGTGCCAGCCAACCACAGGGGCGCGATGAAAAACTGTTTTTT. Encoded protein: CASQPQGRDEKLFF.

The chain has TRBV28 and TRBJ2-5, with 11 nucleotides matching TRBD2. The J segment lost 5 bases and the V segment lost 0 bases, leaving 5 bases of the junction unmatched. This CDR3 region has 16 residues. From germline, CDR1 is MDHEN and CDR2 SYDVKM. This CDR3 reads CASSLWSSGRRETQYF. CDR3 DNA sequence: TGTGCCAGCAGTTTATGGTCTAGCGGGAGGAGGGAGACCCAGTACTTC.

This clone has a single count. The rearrangement uses TRBV9 and TRBJ2-3; D possibly corresponds to TRBD2 (6 bases). The V end was cut by 4 bases, the J end by 2 bases, with 20 bases between. Per germline, CDR1 SGDLS and CDR2 YYNGEE. This CDR3 is 17 amino acids long. CDR3 residues: CASSMRWRRGDTDTQYF. The CDR3, as DNA: TGTGCCAGCAGCATGAGGTGGAGGCGGGGAGACACAGATACGCAGTATTTT.

The sample holds a few counts of this clone. The chain joins TRBV4-2 to TRBJ2-2; TRBD1 agrees at 9 bases. This CDR3 has 19 amino acids. Germline loops: CDR1 LGHNA, CDR2 YNFKEQ. V shed 1 base, J shed 2 bases, and the junction held 11 bases outside the gene matches. The CDR3 DNA reads TGTGCCAGCAGCCAAGGGGATTACGGGACAGGGCTTAACACCGGGGAGCTGTTTTTT. Translation: CASSQGDYGTGLNTGELFF.

The V and J genes are TRBV10-3 and TRBJ2-2; TRBD2 aligns across 14 bases. Germline CDR1 reads ENHRY; CDR2 reads SYGVKD. Trimming removed 0 bases from V and 4 bases from J; junction bases left unmatched: 7. CDR3 size: 19 residues. The CDR3 protein is CAISESAGLAGGGTGELFF. CDR3 nucleotides: TGTGCCATCAGTGAGTCAGCCGGACTAGCGGGGGGCGGCACCGGGGAGCTGTTTTTT.

The rearrangement links TRBV5-6 to TRBJ2-7, with TRBD2 matching over 11 bases. Germline V gives CDR1 SGHDT, CDR2 YYEEEE. The CDR3 has 16 amino acids. V gave up 5 bases and J gave up 6 bases; unmatched junction bases: 13. CDR3 loop: CASSPLVAGGPSEQYF. The CDR3 DNA follows: TGTGCCAGCAGTCCCTTAGTAGCGGGAGGGCCTAGCGAGCAGTACTTC. Combining the CDR3 with reference TRBV5-6 and TRBJ2-7 gives the whole variable domain DAGVTQSPTHLIKTRGQQVTLRCSPKSGHDTVSWYQQALGQGPQFIFQYYEEEERQRGNFPDRFSGHQFPNYSSELNVNALLLGDSALYLCASSPLVAGGPSEQYFGPGTRLTVT.

The genes are TRBV14 and TRBJ1-4, with TRBD1 matching over 7 bases. The CDR3 runs 15 residues. J lost 8 bases, V lost 5 bases, and 11 bases had no gene match. Germline CDR1 reads SGHDN; CDR2 reads FVKESK. CDR3 in amino acids: CASSSNRGVGEKLFF. CDR3 nucleotide sequence: TGTGCCAGCAGCTCGAACAGGGGAGTAGGCGAAAAACTGTTTTTT.

This rearrangement joins TRBV11-2 to TRBJ2-5; 7 positions match TRBD1. Per the germline V gene, CDR1 is SGHAT and CDR2 is FQNNGV. The trim removed 8 bases at V and 2 bases at J, leaving 11 bases unmatched. The CDR3 extends over 15 amino acids. The CDR3 bases are TGTGCCAGCGATGATCGACAGGGCCCGCAAGAGACCCAGTACTTC. As protein: CASDDRQGPQETQYF.

The chain links TRBV2 to TRBJ2-7; D ambiguous. The CDR3 is 13 amino acids. CDR1 and CDR2 from the germline V gene are SNHLY and FYNNEI. Between the trimmed V and J ends, which lost 4 bases and 2 bases, there was a span of 9 bases. CDR3 residues: CASSVAAAYEQYF. The CDR3 DNA reads as TGTGCCAGCAGTGTTGCGGCAGCCTACGAGCAGTACTTC.

In nucleotides, the CDR3 is TGTGCCAGCAGTGCTCGTCCGGGCGGGAATTCACCCCTCCACTTT. This sequence encodes CASSARPGGNSPLHF. The genes are TRBV27 and TRBJ1-6; D remains unclear. V lost 5 bases, J lost 7 bases, and 15 bases lay in between. The germline gives CDR1 MNHEY, CDR2 SMNVEV (reference sequence). The CDR3 has 15 amino acids.

This clone showed up just a few times. This chain connects TRBV5-4 to TRBJ1-2; D gene ambiguous. CDR1 is SGHNT and CDR2 is YYREEE in the germline V gene (reference sequence). Trimming took 5 bases from V and 5 from J, leaving 10 bases between them. The CDR3 is made up of 12 amino acids. This CDR3 reads CASSPGSYGYTF. The CDR3 DNA reads TGTGCCAGCAGTCCCGGGTCGTATGGCTACACCTTC.

The chain joins TRBV6-5 to TRBJ1-1; the D is unclear. Trimming removed 6 bases at V and 1 base at J, with 9 bases between. Germline V lookup: CDR1 MNHEY, CDR2 SVGAGI. The CDR3 runs to 13 residues. CDR3 region: CASSPNENTEAFF. The DNA of the CDR3 is TGTGCCAGCAGCCCTAACGAGAACACTGAAGCTTTCTTT.

Points on this clone: The same CDR3 is also encoded by other DNA sequences in this sample. The chain links TRBV7-9 to TRBJ2-5, with D possibly being TRBD1 (6 bases). This CDR3 has 12 amino acids. With 6 bases removed from V and 4 bases from J, the gap between germline ends came to 9 bases. Germline-derived CDR1 and CDR2 are SEHNR and FQNEAQ (reference sequence). This CDR3 reads CASRQGGETQYF. Here the CDR3 DNA reads TGTGCCAGCAGACAGGGTGGAGAGACCCAGTACTTC.

CDR3 region: CASSSGQDPLDGGYTF. The CDR3 DNA sequence: TGCGCCAGCAGCTCGGGACAGGACCCCCTAGACGGAGGCTACACCTTC. The chain recombines TRBV5-1 with TRBJ1-2; TRBD1 matches at 8 bases. Germline-derived CDR1 and CDR2 are SGHRS and YFSETQ. The CDR3 length is 16 residues. The junction had 15 bases not matched to a gene; V was cut back by 3 bases and J by 8 bases.

V is TRBV5-1 and J is TRBJ2-1, with D possibly matching TRBD2 (5 bases). This CDR3 comprises 13 residues. Germline lookup yields CDR1 SGHRS and CDR2 YFSETQ. Trimming took 2 bases from V and 6 from J, leaving 9 bases between them. CDR3 sequence: CASSFTSRNEQFF. DNA of the CDR3: TGCGCCAGCAGCTTTACTAGTCGCAATGAGCAGTTCTTC.

About this clone: An end of the junction differs from the germline gene, which may be a read error. Written as DNA, the CDR3 is TGTTCCAGCAGCTTAGGTGGGGGGGAAGGGTCCTACGAGCAGTACTTC. Translated: CSSSLGGGEGSYEQYF. V usage is TRBV7-9 and J usage is TRBJ2-7; 7 bases map to TRBD2. The CDR3 loop spans 16 amino acids. CDR1 is SEHNR and CDR2 is FQNEAQ in the germline V gene (reference sequence).

In nucleotides, the CDR3 is TGTGCCAGCAGTTTAGGGGGAGGGGGAAACATTCAGTACTTC. Amino acids: CASSLGGGGNIQYF. V gene TRBV28 combines with J gene TRBJ2-4; possible D gene TRBD2, 7 bases. The CDR3 runs to 14 residues. Trimming pared 2 bases from V and 6 bases from J, leaving 11 bases between. CDR1 is MDHEN and CDR2 is SYDVKM in the germline V gene.

J is TRBJ2-4 and V is TRBV5-6, with 7 bases identical to TRBD1. Losses at the gene ends were 2 bases for V and 9 bases for J; bases not matched to a gene: 8. The CDR3 has 14 amino acids. Germline loops: CDR1 SGHDT, CDR2 YYEEEE. The CDR3: CASSLGTAVGIQYF. CDR3 bases: TGTGCCAGCAGCTTAGGGACAGCGGTGGGCATTCAGTACTTC.

The CDR3 is CASSERGRGQGTYGYTF. In DNA form, the CDR3 reads TGTGCCAGCAGTGAACGCGGCCGGGGACAGGGAACTTATGGCTACACCTTC. This chain joins TRBV6-1 and TRBJ1-2, with TRBD1 matching over 9 bases. After removal of 2 bases from V and 5 bases from J, the junction contained 12 bases not matched to a gene. The CDR3 runs to 17 residues. In germline, CDR1 is MNHNS, CDR2 SASEGT.

The chain combines TRBV5-1 with TRBJ1-5; D is unresolved. Germline CDR1 is SGHRS and CDR2 is YFSETQ. The CDR3 consists of 16 residues. The germline V and J ends were trimmed by 1 base and 6 bases, with 17 bases remaining between them. The CDR3 is CASSLNGGGVGQPQHF. DNA for the CDR3: TGCGCCAGCAGCTTGAATGGAGGAGGCGTCGGTCAGCCCCAGCATTTT.

The rearrangement uses TRBV7-6 and TRBJ2-7, with D tentatively TRBD1 (5 bases). V gave up 0 bases and J gave up 0 bases, with 6 bases separating them. The CDR3 extends over 14 amino acids. Germline V gene sequence: CDR1 SGHVS, CDR2 FNYEAQ. The CDR3 DNA follows: TGTGCCAGCAGCTTAGCAGGGGACTCCTACGAGCAGTACTTC. Its translation is CASSLAGDSYEQYF.

V is TRBV7-9 and J is TRBJ2-3; 8 nucleotides line up with TRBD2. The V segment lost 5 bases and the J segment 1 base; nucleotides outside the gene matches: 8. Germline V gives CDR1 SEHNR, CDR2 FQNEAQ (reference sequence). There are 16 residues in the CDR3. CDR3 nucleotides: TGTGCCAGCAGCCAACTACTAGCGGCAGGCACAGATACGCAGTATTTT. It translates to CASSQLLAAGTDTQYF.

The J gene is TRBJ1-1, the V gene TRBV7-9, with a weak D call TRBD1 (6 bases). Trimming shortened V by 1 base and J by 6 bases, and 12 bases separated the two germline ends. CDR1 is SEHNR and CDR2 is FQNEAQ in the germline V gene (reference sequence). The CDR3 runs to 14 residues. The CDR3 region is CASSLGRGASEAFF. The CDR3 nucleotides are TGTGCCAGCAGCTTAGGGCGGGGGGCCTCTGAAGCTTTCTTT.

The V gene is TRBV7-8, the J gene TRBJ2-1; TRBD1 matches 10 bases. CDR1 and CDR2 from the germline V gene are SGHVS and FQNEAQ. J gave up 8 bases and V 1 base, and 14 bases lay outside the gene matches. CDR3 length equals 18 residues. The CDR3, as DNA: TGTGCCAGCAGCTTAGGATCCCGCCCCGGACAGGGGGTCTATGAGCAGTTCTTC. As protein: CASSLGSRPGQGVYEQFF.

The CDR3 reads CASSQGQAGGNQPQHF. The DNA of the CDR3 is TGCGCCAGCAGCCAAGGACAGGCCGGGGGCAATCAGCCCCAGCATTTT. The V call is TRBV4-3, the J call TRBJ1-5; maybe TRBD1 (6 bases). Per the germline V gene, CDR1 is LGHNA and CDR2 is YSLEER. The length of the CDR3 is 16 residues. Trimming pared 1 base from V and 2 bases from J, leaving 12 bases between.

This sequence joins TRBV7-2 and TRBJ2-1; maybe TRBD2 (6 bases). Germline V gives CDR1 SGHTA, CDR2 FQGNSA. This CDR3 spans 15 amino acids. V was clipped by 1 base and J by 4 bases, with 11 bases between them. This chain's CDR3 is CASSLGTNPYNEQFF. The CDR3 region has the DNA TGTGCCAGCAGCTTAGGGACTAACCCTTACAATGAGCAGTTCTTC.

This clone turned up a few times. The chain employs TRBV5-8 and TRBJ2-7, with D tentatively TRBD2 (6 bases). From germline, CDR1 is SGHTS and CDR2 YDEGEE. The CDR3 extends over 15 amino acids. V dropped 1 base and J dropped 0 bases, with 11 bases sitting between them. CDR3 DNA: TGTGCCAGCAGCTTGTACACGGGACTCTCCTACGAGCAGTACTTC. Translating gives CASSLYTGLSYEQYF.

In this sample, this clone turned up once. V and J are TRBV19 and TRBJ1-2; 8 bases agree with TRBD1. The CDR3 runs to 14 residues. The germline gives CDR1 LNHDA, CDR2 SQIVND (reference sequence). The V gene end was trimmed by 8 bases and the J gene end by 3 bases; junction bases not matched to a gene: 8. In DNA form, the CDR3 reads TGTGCCAGTTGGGACAGGAGTACCCACTATGGCTACACCTTC. The encoded protein is CASWDRSTHYGYTF.

The genes are TRBV5-4 and TRBJ1-1; 7 nucleotides agree with TRBD1. V lost 4 bases, J lost 1 base, and 7 bases stayed unmatched. The CDR3 is 15 residues long. CDR1 and CDR2 from the germline V gene are SGHNT and YYREEE (reference sequence). The CDR3 nucleotides are TGTGCCAGCAGCACCCTGGGACAGTCGAACACTGAAGCTTTCTTT. Protein product: CASSTLGQSNTEAFF.